This T cell receptor beta chain originates from a study of T-cell reconstitution after alpha-beta-depleted transplantation in children. This clonotype has a count of ten or more. Its antigen remains unknown. The CDR3 has 15 amino acids. Germline trimming cut 3 bases from V and 4 bases from J; bases unmatched to any gene: 10. Germline V gene lookup returns CDR1 DFQATT and CDR2 SNEGSKA (reference sequence). As it was prepared, the TCRbeta library received unique molecular identifiers. One entry per CDR3 protein results from TCRdb running MiXCR on the PCR reads. The table shows over 150,000 distinct CDR3 sequences, with 5% to 6.5% occurring only once. General study points: Where alpha-beta T cells came from about two months after transplant was reportedly several hundred expanded graft clones. When one year had passed after transplant, most T-cell counts and diversity came from newly produced T cells. Day-60 TCRbeta diversity that was high in some patients was derived from surviving recipient T cells and thymic progenitors.

The sequence derives from a girl under three years old with combined immunodeficiency, due to receive a stem cell transplant. The sequenced sample was PBMCs, obtained before TCRalphabeta/CD19-depleted stem cell transplant. The V gene is TRBV20-1, the J gene TRBJ2-5, with TRBD2 matching over 8 bases. The CDR3 loop is CSARERRGAPETQYF. The CDR3 nucleotides read TGCAGTGCTAGGGAAAGGCGGGGGGCCCCAGAGACCCAGTACTTC.